This TCR beta chain was observed in a study of T cells in tuberculosis. Study-wide background: The T cells targeted glucose monomycolate, a mycobacterial lipid, via CD1B.

Profiled with immunoSEQ multiplex PCR; TCRdb holds only in-frame clones, not every one. The table has tens of thousands of clones, less than 95% seen once. The sample holds a few counts of this clone. Antigen specificity is unknown. Study-level findings and limits: Smaller alpha distances in active tuberculosis partly reflected shorter CDR3-alpha lengths. Cases with active tuberculosis were adults, while controls were adolescents.

Tuberculin skin test and IGRA determined adolescents' latent tuberculosis status at entry. The sample comprised PBMCs. The TCR originated in a donor aged 10-30 years with latent tuberculosis or without tuberculosis infection.

This CDR3 reads CAWMHGRGTDTQYF. DNA of the CDR3: TGTGCCTGGATGCACGGGAGAGGCACAGATACGCAGTATTTT. V is TRBV30 and J is TRBJ2-3; weak D call: TRBD2 (6 bases). The CDR3 length is 14 residues. Looked up from germline, CDR1 is GTSNPN and CDR2 is SVGIG (reference sequence). V shed 4 bases and J shed 1 base, with 12 bases lying between them.